Presented here are 5 T cell receptor beta chains from one specimen sequenced in a study of blood T cell repertoires in COVID-19. Only in-frame clones appear in the TCRdb table, and some are missing; sequencing was by immunoSEQ multiplex PCR. Seen here are some 100,000 clones, around nine tenths observed once, and the top ten hold about 5%. Sequencing input: peripheral blood. These TCRs come from a woman of 80 years or more with active COVID-19.

This chain uses TRBV7-2 with TRBJ2-3; 7 bases fit TRBD2. The CDR3 extends over 13 amino acids. After removal of 4 bases from V and 6 bases from J, the junction contained 4 bases not matched to a gene. The V gene's germline CDR1 is SGHTA and CDR2 FQGNSA. The CDR3 spells CASSSGTTDTQYF. Written as DNA, the CDR3 is TGTGCCAGCAGCTCAGGGACTACGGATACGCAGTATTTT.

The rearrangement links TRBV2 to TRBJ1-5; D ambiguous. This CDR3 has 13 amino acids. Germline V CDR1 and CDR2: SNHLY, FYNNEI. Trimming removed 5 bases from V and 7 bases from J, with 12 bases in between. The CDR3 DNA reads TGTGCCAGCAGTAACAACCCAGGACAGCCCCAGCATTTT. Translated, it gives CASSNNPGQPQHF.

This chain uses TRBV18 with TRBJ1-5; D is unresolved. V lost 2 bases, J lost 1 base, and 9 bases lay in between. The CDR3 is 15 amino acids. Germline CDR1 and CDR2: KGHSH and LQKENI. The DNA for the CDR3 is TGTGCCAGCTCACCAGAGGTTTCAAGCAATCAGCCCCAGCATTTT. Translated, it gives CASSPEVSSNQPQHF.

The chain is built from TRBV6-1 and TRBJ1-2, with no clear D. Trimming removed 0 bases from V and 5 bases from J, with 4 bases in between. The CDR3 length is 12 residues. The germline V gene has CDR1 MNHNS and CDR2 SASEGT. As DNA, the CDR3 is TGTGCCAGCAGTGAAGCCGTGTATGGCTACACCTTC. This sequence encodes CASSEAVYGYTF.

The genes are TRBV6-5 and TRBJ1-4; weak D call: TRBD1 (5 bases). CDR1 and CDR2 (germline): MNHEY, SVGAGI. The germline V and J ends were trimmed by 6 bases and 6 bases, with 14 bases remaining between them. The CDR3 sequence is 14 residues long. The CDR3 is CASRRAGTDEKLFF. As DNA, the CDR3 is TGTGCCAGCAGGAGGGCGGGGACCGATGAAAAACTGTTTTTT.